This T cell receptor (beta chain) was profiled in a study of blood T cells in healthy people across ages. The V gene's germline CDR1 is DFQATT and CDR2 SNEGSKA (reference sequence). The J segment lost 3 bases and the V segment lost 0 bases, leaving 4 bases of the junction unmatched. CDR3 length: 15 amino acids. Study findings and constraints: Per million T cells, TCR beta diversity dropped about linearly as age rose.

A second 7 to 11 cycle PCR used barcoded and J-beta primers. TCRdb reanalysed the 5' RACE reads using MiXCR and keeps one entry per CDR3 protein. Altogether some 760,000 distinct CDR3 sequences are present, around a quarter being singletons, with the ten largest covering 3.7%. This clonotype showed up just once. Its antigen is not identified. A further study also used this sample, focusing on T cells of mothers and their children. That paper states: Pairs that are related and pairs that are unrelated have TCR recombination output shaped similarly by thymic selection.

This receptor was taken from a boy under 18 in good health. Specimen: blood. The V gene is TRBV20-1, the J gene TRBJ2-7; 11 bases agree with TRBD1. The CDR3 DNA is TGCAGTGCTAGAGATGGGGGGACAGGGGGCTACGAGCAGTACTTC. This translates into CSARDGGTGGYEQYF.